This TCR beta chain was recorded in a study of PD-1 blockade in mismatch repair-deficient tumors. The CDR3 runs 12 residues. Germline loops: CDR1 MNHEY, CDR2 SMNVEV (reference sequence). The germline V and J ends were trimmed by 0 bases and 6 bases, with 5 bases remaining between them. All patients were mismatch repair deficient, assessed by either PCR or immunohistochemistry. TCRs were sequenced from three patients responding to pembrolizumab. Study-wide results and caveats: After pembrolizumab, tumor-resident clones rose rapidly, then generally contracted before radiologic responses.

Method: immunoSEQ multiplex PCR; TCRdb's copy keeps in-frame clones and lacks some. The table has 60,000 to 75,000 clones, approximately 89% seen once. Turning to this clone: As yet, its antigen is unknown.

The TCR was taken from an adult with mismatch repair-deficient cancer. The gene calls are TRBV27 and TRBJ2-5, with D unclear. This material consisted of peripheral blood, taken 52 weeks after starting pembrolizumab. The CDR3 loop reads CASSLSKKTQYF. CDR3 nucleotides: TGTGCCAGCAGTTTATCGAAGAAGACCCAGTACTTC.